The 30 T cell receptor beta chains presented below share a single source sample, sequenced in a study of T-cell reconstitution after alpha-beta-depleted transplantation in children listed by TCRdb under 2016. This specimen's treatment or condition label, interpreted: allogeneic hematopoietic cell transplantation with graft depleted of TCRalphabeta T cells and CD19 B cells. Receptor amplification or capture employed PCR. The sequencer was an Illumina HiSeq 2500. To normalize quantification of the TCRbeta repertoire, the TCR libraries were built with molecular barcoding that relied on unique molecular identifiers. TCRdb handled the public reads itself, with Q25 trimming in fastp and clone calling in MiXCR, and kept productive beta chains. Rows are unified per CDR3 protein, each entry keeping the most common DNA and genes. Across this sample there are around 960,000 distinct CDR3 sequences, with 25% to 30% seen only once. The ten largest make up over 25% of the sample.

This specimen was PBMCs, mostly from graft donor cells, taken 360 days after TCRalphabeta/CD19-depleted stem cell transplant. The receptors originated from a boy under two years old who had a stem cell transplant for SCID, so the T cells may come from the graft donor.

The chain carries TRBV29-1 and TRBJ2-7, with TRBD1 matching over 7 bases. V lost 7 bases to trimming and J lost 2 bases; unmatched junction nucleotides: 11. Germline assignment: CDR1 SQVTM and CDR2 ANQGSEA. The CDR3 contains 14 residues. The CDR3 region has the DNA TGCAGCGCCGGAGACAGGGTAGGCCCCTACGAGCAGTACTTC. As protein: CSAGDRVGPYEQYF.

This CDR3 is CATSRSSLNEQFF. The CDR3 DNA reads TGTGCCACCAGCAGATCCTCCCTCAATGAGCAGTTCTTC. The chain couples TRBV15 to TRBJ2-1; D remains unclear. CDR3 length: 13 residues. V lost 2 bases to trimming and J lost 6 bases, with 8 bases between them. Germline values: CDR1 LNHNV, CDR2 YYDKDF (reference sequence).

The J gene is TRBJ2-2, the V gene TRBV12-3 or TRBV12-4; 7 bases fit TRBD1. This CDR3 contains 15 residues. V shed 6 bases, J shed 0 bases, and the junction held 4 bases outside the gene matches. The CDR3 sequence is CASSEGQPNTGELFF. CDR3 bases: TGTGCCAGCAGCGAGGGACAGCCGAACACCGGGGAGCTGTTTTTT.

The chain couples TRBV29-1 to TRBJ2-1, with TRBD1 identical over 8 bases. Germline V gives CDR1 SQVTM, CDR2 ANQGSEA. The CDR3 contains 21 residues. V lost 2 bases, J lost 5 bases, and 26 bases stayed unmatched. CDR3 nucleotide sequence: TGCAGCGTTGAAAGACCCTGGGACAGGTCGGGTATAATACTTCTCAACAATGAGCAGTTCTTC. Its protein product is CSVERPWDRSGIILLNNEQFF.

The rearrangement joins TRBV10-3 to TRBJ2-1, with a tentative D call TRBD1 (6 bases). From germline, CDR1 is ENHRY and CDR2 SYGVKD. V was pared by 10 bases and J by 9 bases, with 16 bases between. The CDR3 contains 12 residues. The DNA of the CDR3 is TGTGCCACCATGCACCCCAGGGGTGAGCAGTTCTTC. Its translation: CATMHPRGEQFF.

About this clonotype itself: Its ends do not fully match the called genes, so a read error is possible. The chain employs TRBV6-6 and TRBJ1-2; D gene ambiguous. Looked up from germline, CDR1 is MNHNY and CDR2 is SVGAGI (reference sequence). The CDR3 is 11 amino acids. The CDR3 region is CASSYSTGRIF. The CDR3 DNA sequence: TGTGCCAGCAGTTACTCTACGGGCAGGATCTTC.

This clonotype was detected only a few times. The chain recombines TRBV11-1 with TRBJ2-1, with D perhaps matching TRBD1 or TRBD2 (9 bases each). The germline CDR1 and CDR2 sequences are SGHAT and FQDESV (reference sequence). Trimming removed 5 bases from V and 4 bases from J, with 24 bases in between. The CDR3 has 18 residues. In nucleotides, the CDR3 is TGTGCCAGCAGCCCTCGCGGGGGGGACAGGGACAGTTACAATGAGCAGTTCTTC. Residues: CASSPRGGDRDSYNEQFF.

The gene calls are TRBV4-1 and TRBJ2-7, with TRBD2 identical over 7 bases. V trimming: 2 bases; J trimming: 4 bases; junction bases outside the gene matches: 2. The length of the CDR3 is 13 residues. Germline V lookup: CDR1 MGHRA, CDR2 YSYEKL. The CDR3 bases are TGCGCCAGCAGCCAATGGGGGGGGTACGAGCAGTACTTC. This gives the protein CASSQWGGYEQYF.

This chain joins TRBV7-9 and TRBJ2-7; weak D call: TRBD1 (5 bases). CDR3 size: 13 residues. Trimming took off 6 bases at V and 1 base at J, with 10 bases between the two ends. Looked up from germline, CDR1 is SEHNR and CDR2 is FQNEAQ (reference sequence). The CDR3 DNA reads as TGTGCCAGCAGTGGACATGGGTCCTACGAGCAGTACTTC. This codes for CASSGHGSYEQYF.

Only a few counts were recorded for this clonotype. The V call is TRBV10-3, the J call TRBJ2-7; D uncertain. V lost 0 bases, J lost 2 bases, and 11 bases lay in between. Germline loops: CDR1 ENHRY, CDR2 SYGVKD. The CDR3 runs to 15 residues. CDR3 protein: CAISESNRHTYEQYF. The CDR3 DNA reads TGTGCCATCAGTGAGTCGAATAGACATACCTACGAGCAGTACTTC.

This chain uses TRBV4-1 with TRBJ1-2; D call uncertain. This CDR3 is 16 amino acids long. The germline V gene has CDR1 MGHRA and CDR2 YSYEKL. V shed 4 bases and J shed 11 bases, with 26 bases lying between them. CDR3 in amino acids: CASSPGRQRDMVGYTF. The CDR3 region has the DNA TGCGCCAGCAGCCCCGGGAGGCAACGGGATATGGTTGGGTACACCTTC.

The J gene is TRBJ2-7, the V gene TRBV3-1; either TRBD1 or TRBD2 may fit D (5 bases each). Trimming took off 2 bases at V and 2 bases at J, with 7 bases between the two ends. This CDR3 is built from 13 residues. Germline CDR1 and CDR2: LGHDT and YNNKEL (reference sequence). CDR3 region: CASSQRGAYEQYF. In nucleotides, the CDR3 is TGTGCCAGCAGCCAACGAGGGGCCTACGAGCAGTACTTC.

The genes are TRBV28 and TRBJ2-7; tentative D call: TRBD1 (6 bases). The germline gives CDR1 MDHEN, CDR2 SYDVKM. The CDR3 spans 14 residues. The ends were cut back, 3 bases at V and 6 bases at J, with 15 bases in the middle. The CDR3 DNA follows: TGTGCCAGCAGTTTGGGTAACAGGGAAGGCGAGCAGTACTTC. It yields the protein CASSLGNREGEQYF.

This chain uses TRBV12-3 or TRBV12-4 with TRBJ2-1, with TRBD1 matching 10 bases. The length of the CDR3 is 14 residues. The V and J ends lost 5 bases and 7 bases, in that order; junction bases with no gene match: 5. CDR3 amino acids: CASSRDRGDNEQFF. The DNA for the CDR3 is TGTGCCAGCAGTCGGGACAGGGGTGATAATGAGCAGTTCTTC.

There are a few counts of this clonotype. The rearrangement joins TRBV5-1 to TRBJ1-2, with no clear D. Trimming left V 5 bases short and J 6 bases short, with 23 bases between. The CDR3 covers 16 residues. Germline lookup yields CDR1 SGHRS and CDR2 YFSETQ. For the CDR3, the DNA is TGCGCCAGCAGGCCGTTCGGGCAGCCCGATGTCGATGGCTACACCTTC. Encoded protein: CASRPFGQPDVDGYTF.

In this sample, this clonotype turned up a few times. This chain uses TRBV5-1 with TRBJ2-7; D uncertain. CDR3 size: 16 residues. CDR1 and CDR2 from the germline V gene are SGHRS and YFSETQ. With 5 bases removed from V and 3 bases from J, the gap between germline ends came to 21 bases. CDR3 in amino acids: CASRLDIRSSVYEQYF. In DNA form, the CDR3 reads TGCGCCAGCAGACTTGACATCCGGTCTTCGGTCTACGAGCAGTACTTC.

The V call is TRBV6-5, the J call TRBJ2-1, with 7 bases matching TRBD1. CDR1 is MNHEY, CDR2 SVGAGI, per germline. This CDR3 is built from 15 residues. The J segment lost 6 bases and the V segment lost 0 bases, leaving 5 bases of the junction unmatched. CDR3 DNA sequence: TGTGCCAGCAGTTACTCGTGGTCAGGGGGCAATGAGCAGTTCTTC. It specifies CASSYSWSGGNEQFF.

The rearrangement joins TRBV5-1 to TRBJ2-1; TRBD2 matches 9 bases. This CDR3 spans 16 amino acids. Germline V CDR1 and CDR2: SGHRS, YFSETQ. J was trimmed by 4 bases and V by 2 bases; bases with no gene match: 7. CDR3 sequence: CASSFAGGPDYNEQFF. The CDR3 coding sequence is TGCGCCAGCAGCTTTGCGGGGGGGCCGGATTACAATGAGCAGTTCTTC.

V gene TRBV20-1 combines with J gene TRBJ2-5; 11 nucleotides agree with TRBD2. The trim removed 0 bases at V and 2 bases at J, leaving 8 bases unmatched. The CDR3 is 17 residues long. Germline V lookup: CDR1 DFQATT, CDR2 SNEGSKA (reference sequence). The CDR3 region is CSARDSSLAGGQETQYF. The CDR3 coding sequence is TGCAGTGCTAGAGATTCTTCCTTAGCGGGGGGGCAAGAGACCCAGTACTTC.

This clonotype has a handful of counts. The rearrangement uses TRBV7-9 and TRBJ2-7; D could derive from TRBD1 or TRBD2 (6 bases each). CDR1 SEHNR and CDR2 FQNEAQ come from the germline V gene (reference sequence). The CDR3 covers 14 residues. V was cut by 0 bases and J by 5 bases, with 11 bases left in between. DNA of the CDR3: TGTGCCAGCAGCTTAGCCACAGGGAGGAACGAGCAGTACTTC. It is translated as CASSLATGRNEQYF. Filled out from reference TRBV7-9 and TRBJ2-7, the complete variable domain reads DTGVSQNPRHKITKRGQNVTFRCDPISEHNRLYWYRQTLGQGPEFLTYFQNEAQLEKSRLLSDRFSAERPKGSFSTLEIQRTEQGDSAMYLCASSLATGRNEQYFGPGTRLTVT.

This clonotype has a handful of counts. This chain uses TRBV7-9 with TRBJ2-5; D is possibly TRBD1 (5 bases). Trimming took 5 bases from V and 2 from J, leaving 18 bases between them. Germline CDR1 and CDR2: SEHNR and FQNEAQ (reference sequence). The CDR3 runs to 16 residues. The CDR3 bases are TGTGCCAGCAGCCAACAGGAGTTCCCAATACAAGAGACCCAGTACTTC. This encodes CASSQQEFPIQETQYF.

This clonotype has more than one count but fewer than ten. The chain links TRBV9 to TRBJ2-1; perhaps TRBD2 as D (6 bases). CDR1 is SGDLS and CDR2 is YYNGEE in the germline V gene. Trimming removed 0 bases from V and 6 bases from J, with 16 bases in between. CDR3 length equals 16 residues. CDR3 sequence reads: CASSVGGTQAANEQFF. The CDR3 region has the DNA TGTGCCAGCAGCGTAGGCGGGACCCAGGCTGCCAATGAGCAGTTCTTC.

This clonotype was seen at least ten times. The chain combines TRBV5-1 with TRBJ2-1; D remains ambiguous. Germline CDR1 SGHRS, CDR2 YFSETQ. This CDR3 is 14 amino acids long. Deletions cut 0 bases from V and 0 bases from J, with 4 bases between. The chain's CDR3 is CASSLGLSYNEQFF. The CDR3 DNA reads TGCGCCAGCAGCTTGGGACTCTCCTACAATGAGCAGTTCTTC.

The chain has TRBV2 and TRBJ2-1; the match to TRBD1 covers 7 bases. J lost 4 bases, V lost 4 bases, and 13 bases had no gene match. The CDR3 extends over 17 amino acids. The germline gives CDR1 SNHLY, CDR2 FYNNEI. The CDR3 reads CASSVRGGQNNYNEQFF. CDR3 sequence (DNA): TGTGCCAGCAGTGTACGAGGGGGACAGAATAATTACAATGAGCAGTTCTTC.

The rearrangement links TRBV5-1 to TRBJ2-7; 10 bases are a match to TRBD2. Unmatched junction bases numbered 19, after V lost 7 bases and J lost 0 bases. The CDR3 is 19 amino acids. Germline V CDR1 and CDR2: SGHRS, YFSETQ. CDR3 in amino acids: CASSRTGRTSGRSSYEQYF. CDR3 nucleotides: TGCGCCAGCTCTCGAACAGGGAGGACTAGCGGAAGGAGCTCCTACGAGCAGTACTTC.

This clonotype occurred a few times. The chain carries TRBV7-6 and TRBJ2-1; 11 bases fit TRBD2. Germline values: CDR1 SGHVS, CDR2 FNYEAQ. With V trimmed by 0 bases and J by 2 bases, 3 bases remained unmatched. The CDR3 length is 17 residues. CDR3 residues: CASSLASLAGAYNEQFF. The DNA for the CDR3 is TGTGCCAGCAGCTTAGCTTCACTAGCGGGGGCCTACAATGAGCAGTTCTTC. Filled out from reference TRBV7-6 and TRBJ2-1, the complete variable domain reads GAGVSQSPRYKVTKRGQDVALRCDPISGHVSLYWYRQALGQGPEFLTYFNYEAQQDKSGLPNDRFSAERPEGSISTLTIQRTEQRDSAMYRCASSLASLAGAYNEQFFGPGTRLTVL.

The CDR3 bases are TGTGCCAGCAGTACCACGGACAGGCTTACTGGAAACACCATATATTTT. It specifies CASSTTDRLTGNTIYF. This chain connects TRBV7-6 to TRBJ1-3; 7 bases line up with TRBD1. There are 16 residues in the CDR3. Germline V lookup: CDR1 SGHVS, CDR2 FNYEAQ. The ends lost 6 bases at V and 2 bases at J; junction bases unmatched: 10.

The chain has TRBV4-1 and TRBJ2-1, with D perhaps TRBD1 or TRBD2 (6 bases each). V dropped 4 bases and J dropped 0 bases, with 16 bases sitting between them. The CDR3 covers 17 residues. Germline CDR1 MGHRA, CDR2 YSYEKL. CDR3 loop: CASSPGRDTSSYNEQFF. The CDR3 nucleotides read TGCGCCAGCAGCCCCGGGCGGGACACGAGCTCCTACAATGAGCAGTTCTTC.

This chain connects TRBV7-6 to TRBJ2-3, with D possibly TRBD2 on 7 matching bases. The germline V gene encodes CDR1 SGHVS and CDR2 FNYEAQ. V was pared by 1 base and J by 1 base, with 21 bases between. This CDR3 spans 19 amino acids. The CDR3 loop is CASSLVRGGGRFRTDTQYF. The CDR3, as DNA: TGTGCCAGCAGCTTAGTGAGGGGGGGCGGGAGATTCCGCACAGATACGCAGTATTTT.

The rearrangement joins TRBV5-1 to TRBJ1-3; the D is unclear. This CDR3 spans 16 amino acids. From germline, CDR1 is SGHRS and CDR2 YFSETQ. Trimming stripped 1 base from V and 0 bases from J, with 11 bases between. CDR3 in DNA: TGCGCCAGCAGCTTGTCCCACCAGGCCTCTGGAAACACCATATATTTT. Its translation is CASSLSHQASGNTIYF.